Each of the 10 T cell receptor beta chains below was sequenced from the same sample in a study of T-cell reconstitution after alpha-beta-depleted transplantation in children. Construction of the TCRbeta library involved unique molecular identifiers. MiXCR, run by TCRdb on the PCR reads, gives a single entry per CDR3 protein. Here the sample spans hundreds of thousands of distinct CDR3 sequences, around 13% being singletons. The sequencing here drew on PBMCs, mostly from graft donor cells, taken 360 days after TCRalphabeta/CD19-depleted stem cell transplant. These receptor sequences come from a male patient between 10 and 17 years old who had a stem cell transplant for acute myeloid leukemia, so the T cells may come from the graft donor.

This clonotype has only a few counts. This rearrangement joins TRBV27 to TRBJ2-7; D is uncertain. The CDR3 runs to 13 residues. In germline, CDR1 is MNHEY, CDR2 SMNVEV (reference sequence). V was cut by 2 bases and J by 5 bases, with 10 bases left in between. As DNA, the CDR3 is TGTGCCAGCAGTTTACTGGGTTTCCACGAGCAGTACTTC. The encoded protein is CASSLLGFHEQYF.

V usage is TRBV7-2 and J usage is TRBJ2-5; no definite D call. The CDR3 loop spans 14 amino acids. Germline V gives CDR1 SGHTA, CDR2 FQGNSA. With 5 bases removed from V and 5 bases from J, the gap between germline ends came to 15 bases. The CDR3: CASSRDVKRETQYF. DNA for the CDR3: TGTGCCAGCAGCCGTGACGTTAAGAGGGAGACCCAGTACTTC.

This clonotype was seen repeatedly, ten times or more. This chain connects TRBV7-6 to TRBJ2-3; TRBD2 matches at 7 bases. V lost 5 bases to trimming and J lost 5 bases; unmatched junction nucleotides: 13. Germline loops: CDR1 SGHVS, CDR2 FNYEAQ. The CDR3 totals 16 residues. CDR3 protein: CASSPRRGGQRDTQYF. The DNA of the CDR3 is TGTGCCAGCAGCCCAAGGCGGGGAGGGCAGAGAGATACGCAGTATTTT.

The chain joins TRBV25-1 to TRBJ1-1; TRBD1 agrees at 7 bases. Germline V gene lookup returns CDR1 MGHDK and CDR2 SYGVNS. The CDR3 totals 16 residues. With V trimmed by 3 bases and J by 0 bases, 7 bases remained unmatched. CDR3 nucleotides: TGTGCCAGCAGTGACCCCCAGGGGGGCTTGAACACTGAAGCTTTCTTT. Its protein product is CASSDPQGGLNTEAFF.

This chain joins TRBV29-1 and TRBJ2-3, with D unclear. Germline CDR1 reads SQVTM; CDR2 reads ANQGSEA. The CDR3 totals 13 residues. Trimming stripped 7 bases from V and 2 bases from J, with 13 bases between. DNA of the CDR3: TGCAGCGGGAGTTACCTTCCCACAGATACGCAGTATTTT. Amino acid sequence: CSGSYLPTDTQYF.

Notes on this clonotype: A read error may be the cause here, since a much bigger clone is one base away. The chain links TRBV20-1 to TRBJ2-7; D is unresolved. The CDR3 totals 15 residues. Germline CDR1 reads DFQATT; CDR2 reads SNEGSKA (reference sequence). Trimming took off 6 bases at V and 2 bases at J, with 20 bases between the two ends. The CDR3 nucleotides are TGCAGTGCGACCAGTCGAACGGGTGGTGCCTACGAGCAGTACTTC. The encoded protein is CSATSRTGGAYEQYF.

This chain joins TRBV7-2 and TRBJ2-5, with 9 bases lining up with TRBD1. Losses at the gene ends were 2 bases for V and 1 base for J; bases not matched to a gene: 2. Germline CDR1 is SGHTA and CDR2 is FQGNSA. The CDR3 extends over 15 amino acids. DNA for the CDR3: TGTGCCAGCAGCTTACCGACAGGGGGCCAAGAGACCCAGTACTTC. Encoded protein: CASSLPTGGQETQYF.

The rearrangement uses TRBV27 and TRBJ2-2; 8 bases agree with TRBD1. This CDR3 has 16 amino acids. In germline, CDR1 is MNHEY, CDR2 SMNVEV (reference sequence). V lost 2 bases to trimming and J lost 2 bases; unmatched junction nucleotides: 4. In nucleotides, the CDR3 is TGTGCCAGCAGTTTAGTGGGACAGGACAACACCGGGGAGCTGTTTTTT. Its protein product is CASSLVGQDNTGELFF.

The CDR3 DNA follows: TGTGCCAGCAGTTCCTCCGGGCCTGGTCCAGATACGCAGTATTTT. It translates to CASSSSGPGPDTQYF. The chain couples TRBV28 to TRBJ2-3; D gene uncertain. The CDR3 totals 15 residues. Germline CDR1 and CDR2: MDHEN and SYDVKM. Trimming pared 4 bases from V and 4 bases from J, leaving 15 bases between.

The gene calls are TRBV20-1 and TRBJ2-3; 16 bases fit TRBD2. The CDR3 length is 18 residues. With V trimmed by 6 bases and J by 1 base, 10 bases remained unmatched. The germline V gene has CDR1 DFQATT and CDR2 SNEGSKA (reference sequence). This CDR3 is CSACSGTSGRGCTDTQYF. As DNA, the CDR3 is TGCAGTGCCTGCTCCGGGACTAGCGGGAGGGGCTGCACAGATACGCAGTATTTT.